This T cell receptor beta chain was captured by sequencing in a study of T cell responses to AZD1222 COVID-19 vaccine. Concerning this clone itself: Antigen unknown.

Study results and caveats: White British donors predominated, females outnumbered males, and clonal diversity was possibly underestimated.

Sequenced by immunoSEQ multiplex PCR; TCRdb stores in-frame clones only, minus some. The repertoire holds roughly 110,000 clones, with about 89% as singletons. The trim removed 3 bases at V and 2 bases at J, leaving 3 bases unmatched. In germline, CDR1 is WSHSY, CDR2 SAAADI. The CDR3 totals 15 residues. The TCR sequence derives from an adult in good health. Sample: peripheral blood, taken on day 0 of AZD1222 vaccination. The rearrangement joins TRBV10-2 to TRBJ1-5; 8 bases line up with TRBD1. The CDR3 DNA is TGCGCCAGCAGTGACGGACAGGGAGGCAATCAGCCCCAGCATTTT. Translating gives CASSDGQGGNQPQHF.